This entry is about one T cell receptor beta chain. The sample originates from a study of blood T cell repertoires in COVID-19. About the study: From T cells, B-cell-depleted T cells, or PBMCs came the material, which was cDNA or gDNA.

Sequenced by immunoSEQ multiplex PCR; TCRdb stores in-frame clones only, minus some. The sample includes under 450,000 clones, approximately 88% of them seen just once. Enrolment of Seattle patients took place during active infection, and they were followed longitudinally. The specimen sequenced was peripheral blood. The receptor was derived from a woman in her 50s with COVID-19, enrolled during active disease.

The CDR3, as DNA: TGCGCCAGCAGCCAAGAGGAGGGACTAGCGGGGTTCCGGATCCACTACAATGAGCAGTTCTTC. The encoded protein is CASSQEEGLAGFRIHYNEQFF. The rearrangement links TRBV4-1 to TRBJ2-1, with 13 bases aligning to TRBD2. CDR1 is MGHRA, CDR2 YSYEKL, per germline. The V gene end was trimmed by 0 bases and the J gene end by 3 bases; junction bases not matched to a gene: 14. The CDR3 sequence is 21 residues long.